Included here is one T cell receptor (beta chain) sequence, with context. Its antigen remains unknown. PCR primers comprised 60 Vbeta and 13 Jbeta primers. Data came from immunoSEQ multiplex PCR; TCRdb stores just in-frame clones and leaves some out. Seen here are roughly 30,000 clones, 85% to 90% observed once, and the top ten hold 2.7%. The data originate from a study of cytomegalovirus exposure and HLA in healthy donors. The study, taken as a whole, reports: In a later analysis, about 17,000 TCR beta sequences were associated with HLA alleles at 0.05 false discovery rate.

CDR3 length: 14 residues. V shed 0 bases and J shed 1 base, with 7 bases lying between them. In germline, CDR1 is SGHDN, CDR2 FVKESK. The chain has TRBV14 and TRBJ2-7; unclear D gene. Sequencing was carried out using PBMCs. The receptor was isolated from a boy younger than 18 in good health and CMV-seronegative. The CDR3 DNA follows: TGTGCCAGCAGCCAAGATTACAATTCCTACGAGCAGTACTTC. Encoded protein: CASSQDYNSYEQYF.